A single sample gave rise to the 2 T cell receptor beta chains below, sequenced in a study of CD8 T cells in ankylosing spondylitis. Study-level findings and limits: The study identified a TCR beta motif of eight highly homologous variants that appeared characteristic of ankylosing spondylitis blood.

These receptors' targets are unknown. TCRdb re-derived calls from the 5' RACE reads in MiXCR, one entry per CDR3 protein. The sample has approximately 540,000 distinct CDR3 sequences; roughly 13% are singletons. Sample: blood, either unsorted or a sorted T cell fraction (not recorded which). The receptors here all came from a male donor with ankylosing spondylitis.

This clonotype was observed a few times. The V gene is TRBV10-3, the J gene TRBJ1-2; D remains ambiguous. V was cut by 0 bases and J by 1 base, with 6 bases left in between. The germline V gene encodes CDR1 ENHRY and CDR2 SYGVKD. The CDR3 contains 14 residues. Here the CDR3 reads CAISESRLNYGYTF. CDR3 nucleotides: TGTGCCATCAGTGAGTCACGGCTTAACTATGGCTACACCTTC.

This clonotype has just a few counts. CDR3 nucleotides: TGTGCCACCAGTGAGGGGACTAGCGGGAGTAGGGGTAGAGAGACCCAGTACTTC. This sequence encodes CATSEGTSGSRGRETQYF. The chain combines TRBV24-1 with TRBJ2-5, with 14 positions matching TRBD2. Germline CDR1 KGHDR, CDR2 SFDVKD. The CDR3 is 18 amino acids. The junction had 10 bases not matched to a gene; V was cut back by 4 bases and J by 4 bases.